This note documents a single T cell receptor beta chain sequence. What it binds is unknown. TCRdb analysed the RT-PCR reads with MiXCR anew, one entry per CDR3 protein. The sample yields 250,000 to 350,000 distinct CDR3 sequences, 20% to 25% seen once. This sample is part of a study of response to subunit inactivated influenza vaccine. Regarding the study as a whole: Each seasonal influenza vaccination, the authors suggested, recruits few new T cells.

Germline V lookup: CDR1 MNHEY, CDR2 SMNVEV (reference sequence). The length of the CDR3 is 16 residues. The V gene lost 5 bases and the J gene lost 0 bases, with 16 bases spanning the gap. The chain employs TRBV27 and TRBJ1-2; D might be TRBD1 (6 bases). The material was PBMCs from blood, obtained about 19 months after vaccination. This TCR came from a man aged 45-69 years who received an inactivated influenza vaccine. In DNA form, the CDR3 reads TGTGCCAGCAGTGTAGTATCAAGGGGGACTAACTATGGCTACACCTTC. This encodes CASSVVSRGTNYGYTF.